This TCR beta chain was identified in a study of blood T cell repertoires in COVID-19. Profiling relied on immunoSEQ multiplex PCR, and the TCRdb table lists in-frame clones only, not all of them. The sample includes tens of thousands of clones, around 80% of them seen just once. Germline V gene lookup returns CDR1 SGHNT and CDR2 YYREEE (reference sequence). The trim removed 5 bases at V and 9 bases at J, leaving 8 bases unmatched. The CDR3 spans 13 residues. V usage is TRBV5-4 and J usage is TRBJ1-5; 7 bases fit TRBD1. The TCR originated in a man aged 25 to 45 with COVID-19, enrolled during active disease. The sample consisted of peripheral blood. CDR3 sequence (DNA): TGTGCCAGCAGTCCCGACAGGGTGGGGCCCCAGCATTTT. It codes for CASSPDRVGPQHF.